The clone carrying this T cell receptor (beta chain) was observed a few times. These data are taken from a study of response to subunit inactivated influenza vaccine. This CDR3 is built from 18 residues. V was pared by 5 bases and J by 3 bases, with 23 bases between. CDR1 is SGHAT and CDR2 is FQNNGV in the germline V gene. Via MiXCR, TCRdb re-called the RT-PCR reads, giving one row per CDR3 protein. Here the sample spans about 570,000 distinct CDR3 sequences, about 11% being singletons. The same sample was also studied in work on T cells expressing NK-cell markers. That study adds: Scientists made TCR beta cDNA using 5'RACE template switching with UMIs. Sequencing of TCR beta repertoires drew on sorted CD3+CD56+NKG2C+, CD3+CD56+NKG2C- and CD3+CD56-NKG2C+ T cells. These clonotypes, the leaders elsewhere, also led the CD3+CD56-NKG2C+ fraction in several donors.

The origin of this receptor is a man aged 45 to 65 who received an inactivated influenza vaccine. The genes are TRBV11-2 and TRBJ2-1; a possible D gene is TRBD1 (6 bases). The sequencing here drew on PBMCs from blood, taken on the day of vaccination. Written as DNA, the CDR3 is TGTGCCAGCAGCAAAGGGGGTTTAGCGCGTGTGAGCTACAATGAGCAGTTCTTC. Protein product: CASSKGGLARVSYNEQFF.